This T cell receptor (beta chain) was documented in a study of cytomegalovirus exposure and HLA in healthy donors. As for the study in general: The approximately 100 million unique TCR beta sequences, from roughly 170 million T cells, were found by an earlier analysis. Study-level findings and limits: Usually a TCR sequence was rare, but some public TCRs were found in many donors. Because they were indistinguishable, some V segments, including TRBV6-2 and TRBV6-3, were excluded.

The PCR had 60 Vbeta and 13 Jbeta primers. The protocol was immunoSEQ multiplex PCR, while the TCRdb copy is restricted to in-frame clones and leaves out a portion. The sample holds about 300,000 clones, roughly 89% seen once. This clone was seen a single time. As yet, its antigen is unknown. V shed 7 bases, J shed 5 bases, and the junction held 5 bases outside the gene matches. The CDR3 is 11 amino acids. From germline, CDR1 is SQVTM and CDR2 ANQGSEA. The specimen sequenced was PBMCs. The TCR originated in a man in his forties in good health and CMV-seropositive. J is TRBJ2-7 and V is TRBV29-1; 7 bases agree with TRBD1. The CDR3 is CSARQGHEQYF. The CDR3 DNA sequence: TGCAGCGCTCGACAGGGCCACGAGCAGTACTTC.